A selection of T cell receptor beta chains follows, all from one sample in a study of T-cell memory formation after mild COVID-19. TCRdb re-analysed the 5' RACE reads in MiXCR, keeping a single row per CDR3 protein. The repertoire includes 280,000 or so distinct CDR3 sequences, under 8.5% of them detected once, and under 25% sits in the top ten. The sequencing input was PBMCs or a T cell subset sorted from them (not recorded which). These receptors were obtained from a man between 18 and 29 years old who had mild COVID-19 (a few samples of this study predate the infection). Cell type and time point are not known. CDR3s leave out the opening cysteine and the closing phenylalanine or tryptophan. Some rows mark clone size as missing; the rest say once, few, many or name a class of expanded clone.

V gene: TRBV5-1; J gene: TRBJ1-4; clone size: few; CDR3 protein: ASSDALRTIANEKLF
V gene: TRBV7-2; J gene: TRBJ2-3; clone size: many; CDR3 protein: ASSLTQGLGDTQY
V gene: TRBV10-3; J gene: TRBJ2-2; clone size: few; CDR3 protein: AIIGESGELF
V gene: TRBV4-3; J gene: TRBJ1-3; clone size: few; CDR3 protein: ASSQDMAGFGNTIY
V gene: TRBV11-2; J gene: TRBJ2-3; clone size: few; CDR3 protein: ASSPSEGTDTQY
V gene: TRBV5-1; J gene: TRBJ1-6; clone size: -; CDR3 protein: ASSLGTEGSPLH
V gene: TRBV15; J gene: TRBJ2-5; clone size: -; CDR3 protein: ATSRELTGGETQY
V gene: TRBV24-1; J gene: TRBJ2-1; clone size: few; CDR3 protein: ATSDLPGQGSVYNEQF
V gene: TRBV12-3/TRBV12-4; J gene: TRBJ1-1; clone size: few; CDR3 protein: ASSFGDTEAF
V gene: TRBV5-1; J gene: TRBJ1-2; clone size: -; CDR3 protein: ASSLVGTGKDGYT
V gene: TRBV5-1; J gene: TRBJ2-5; clone size: -; CDR3 protein: ASTFEGETQY
V gene: TRBV11-2; J gene: TRBJ2-2; clone size: few; CDR3 protein: ASSSTDRVDTGELF
V gene: TRBV27; J gene: TRBJ2-1; clone size: few; CDR3 protein: ASSPRGSLHEQF
V gene: TRBV9; J gene: TRBJ2-2; clone size: many; CDR3 protein: ASSAGTVPGELF
V gene: TRBV9; J gene: TRBJ1-2; clone size: -; CDR3 protein: ASSAGTGYT
V gene: TRBV12-3/TRBV12-4; J gene: TRBJ1-2; clone size: -; CDR3 protein: ASSLGTRAYLVNGYT
V gene: TRBV12-3/TRBV12-4; J gene: TRBJ1-2; clone size: -; CDR3 protein: ASQSDYGYT
V gene: TRBV2; J gene: TRBJ1-1; clone size: -; CDR3 protein: ASTQGPGTEAF
V gene: TRBV24-1; J gene: TRBJ1-1; clone size: -; CDR3 protein: ATSDARGSPSGTEAF
V gene: TRBV27; J gene: TRBJ2-5; clone size: many; CDR3 protein: ASSLNRGETQY
V gene: TRBV3-1; J gene: TRBJ2-1; clone size: many; CDR3 protein: ASLAGGGYNEQF
V gene: TRBV20-1; J gene: TRBJ2-7; clone size: many; CDR3 protein: SAEGQGIYEQY
V gene: TRBV6-1; J gene: TRBJ1-1; clone size: few; CDR3 protein: ASGLRGDTEAF
V gene: TRBV15; J gene: TRBJ2-1; clone size: -; CDR3 protein: ATSTPGLNYNEQF
V gene: TRBV13; J gene: TRBJ2-4; clone size: -; CDR3 protein: ASRTTGPLTAKNIQY
V gene: TRBV2; J gene: TRBJ1-6; clone size: -; CDR3 protein: ASSEQRNSPLH
V gene: TRBV12-3/TRBV12-4; J gene: TRBJ2-4; clone size: many; CDR3 protein: ASSLQGAKNIQY
V gene: TRBV2; J gene: TRBJ2-5; clone size: -; CDR3 protein: ASSEGASVPETQY
V gene: TRBV20-1; J gene: TRBJ2-3; clone size: -; CDR3 protein: SALRRAPNTQY
V gene: TRBV20-1; J gene: TRBJ2-2; clone size: few; CDR3 protein: SARDDRQLTGELF
V gene: TRBV24-1; J gene: TRBJ2-3; clone size: few; CDR3 protein: ATSGQGDTQY
V gene: TRBV9; J gene: TRBJ1-2; clone size: -; CDR3 protein: ASSVDPDNYGYT
V gene: TRBV2; J gene: -; clone size: -; CDR3 protein: ASRGDRTYYEQY
V gene: TRBV7-3; J gene: TRBJ2-5; clone size: few; CDR3 protein: ASSLTAGDVETQY
V gene: TRBV13; J gene: TRBJ2-1; clone size: -; CDR3 protein: ASSLRSGGANEQF
V gene: TRBV5-1; J gene: TRBJ2-2; clone size: -; CDR3 protein: ASSSNRGNTGELF
V gene: TRBV5-6; J gene: TRBJ1-6; clone size: -; CDR3 protein: ASSSTGRNSPLH
V gene: TRBV7-8; J gene: TRBJ1-1; clone size: many; CDR3 protein: ASSPTTAGAF
V gene: TRBV9; J gene: TRBJ1-2; clone size: few; CDR3 protein: ASSPWTVGYGYT
V gene: TRBV20-1; J gene: TRBJ1-1; clone size: few; CDR3 protein: SAREQGRSEAF
V gene: TRBV29-1; J gene: TRBJ2-7; clone size: -; CDR3 protein: SVSGTSGGTEQY